A single sample gave rise to the 2 T cell receptor beta chains below, sequenced in a study of blood T cell repertoires in COVID-19. Clones were read by immunoSEQ multiplex PCR, and TCRdb kept only the in-frame ones, dropping some. The repertoire consists of around 50,000 clones, with around 80% occurring once and the leading ten covering about 5.8%. The sequenced sample consisted of PBMCs or T cells enriched from blood (not recorded which). Receptors were obtained from a woman in her fifties or sixties with acute COVID-19.

J is TRBJ2-1 and V is TRBV6-5; 8 nucleotides agree with TRBD2. Trimming cost V 6 bases and J 5 bases; bases outside gene matches: 9. The CDR3 contains 15 residues. In germline, CDR1 is MNHEY, CDR2 SVGAGI. CDR3 region: CASRPTSVYHNEQFF. DNA for the CDR3: TGTGCCAGCAGACCGACTAGCGTATATCACAATGAGCAGTTCTTC.

This clone came up a few times. This chain uses TRBV2 with TRBJ1-2, with 7 bases identical to TRBD1. Germline CDR1 SNHLY, CDR2 FYNNEI. The CDR3 totals 12 residues. V lost 6 bases, J lost 5 bases, and 3 bases stayed unmatched. The CDR3 nucleotides read TGTGCCAGCAGATTACAGGGGTATGGCTACACCTTC. This translates into CASRLQGYGYTF.